One sample yielded the 24 T cell receptor beta chains listed below, sequenced in a study of blood T cell repertoires in COVID-19. Some clones are missing from TCRdb's copy, which holds only in-frame ones; the method was immunoSEQ multiplex PCR. The sample holds some 45,000 clones, about 92% seen once. The source material was peripheral blood. Source of these receptors: a human donor in a cohort sampled during active COVID-19.

Regarding this clone: This CDR3 is also generated by other DNA sequences in the sample. The chain links TRBV12-3 or TRBV12-4 to TRBJ1-5; D is undetermined. The length of the CDR3 is 13 residues. V lost 6 bases, J lost 13 bases, and 19 bases lay in between. The CDR3, as DNA: TGTGCCAGCAGCGTTTATACCGAGGGCCAACAGCATTTT. Amino acids: CASSVYTEGQQHF.

The CDR3 reads CASSDAGGRNEQFF. The CDR3 DNA follows: TGTGCCAGCAGCGACGCGGGGGGGCGCAATGAGCAGTTCTTC. This chain uses TRBV7-2 with TRBJ2-1; TRBD2 agrees at 9 bases. The V gene's germline CDR1 is SGHTA and CDR2 FQGNSA. With 5 bases clipped from V and 6 bases from J, the junction kept 5 bases outside the gene matches. The CDR3 runs to 14 residues.

This chain joins TRBV7-2 and TRBJ2-7; tentative D call: TRBD2 (5 bases). Germline V gene lookup returns CDR1 SGHTA and CDR2 FQGNSA. Trimming stripped 1 base from V and 3 bases from J, with 10 bases between. This CDR3 has 14 residues. The CDR3: CASSLGVRDYEQYF. The CDR3, as DNA: TGTGCCAGCAGCTTAGGGGTACGGGACTACGAGCAGTACTTC.

Written as DNA, the CDR3 is TGTGCCAGCAGCTATCAGGGGGCCGAGCAGTACTTC. This translates into CASSYQGAEQYF. The V call is TRBV7-2, the J call TRBJ2-7; the match to TRBD1 covers 8 bases. Per germline, CDR1 SGHTA and CDR2 FQGNSA. V lost 4 bases, J lost 6 bases, and 2 bases stayed unmatched. This CDR3 is 12 amino acids long.

This chain uses TRBV20-1 with TRBJ2-3; D remains ambiguous. The CDR3 spans 10 residues. The V end was cut by 6 bases, the J end by 5 bases, with 6 bases between. CDR1 DFQATT and CDR2 SNEGSKA come from the germline V gene (reference sequence). CDR3 residues: CSAFRDTQYF. The CDR3 region has the DNA TGCAGTGCATTTAGAGATACGCAGTATTTT.

The V gene is TRBV19, the J gene TRBJ1-6; D is unclear. The CDR3 consists of 15 residues. V dropped 11 bases and J dropped 0 bases, with 14 bases sitting between them. Germline V CDR1 and CDR2: LNHDA, SQIVND (reference sequence). CDR3 region: CASAGGNSYNSPLHF. CDR3 sequence (DNA): TGTGCCTCCGCCGGAGGCAACTCCTATAATTCACCCCTCCACTTT.

The chain has TRBV6-2 or TRBV6-3 and TRBJ2-1; 7 bases fit TRBD2. This CDR3 spans 12 amino acids. With V trimmed by 0 bases and J by 10 bases, 0 bases remained unmatched. Germline CDR1 and CDR2: MNHEY and SVGEGT. The CDR3 bases are TGTGCCAGCAGTTACTCCGGGGGGGAGCAGTTCTTC. Protein product: CASSYSGGEQFF.

This clone was seen more than once but under ten times. The chain uses TRBV6-6 and TRBJ1-2; D gene uncertain. The CDR3 length is 13 residues. V shed 2 bases and J shed 7 bases, with 11 bases lying between them. Germline V gene data show CDR1 as MNHNY and CDR2 as SVGAGI (reference sequence). The chain's CDR3 is CASSYLGGRGYTF. The CDR3 region has the DNA TGTGCCAGCAGTTACCTGGGAGGCCGTGGCTACACCTTC.

J is TRBJ1-6 and V is TRBV5-4, with 8 positions matching TRBD1. V gave up 6 bases and J gave up 5 bases; unmatched junction bases: 7. The CDR3 consists of 15 residues. Looked up from germline, CDR1 is SGHNT and CDR2 is YYREEE (reference sequence). The CDR3 loop reads CASKSGGFNNSPLHF. For the CDR3, the DNA is TGTGCCAGCAAATCAGGGGGCTTCAATAATTCACCCCTCCACTTT.

The chain is built from TRBV6-6 and TRBJ2-7; TRBD1 is a possible D gene (6 bases). Per the germline V gene, CDR1 is MNHNY and CDR2 is SVGAGI (reference sequence). This CDR3 comprises 14 residues. V lost 2 bases and J 1 base, leaving 9 bases between the germline ends. CDR3 protein: CASSYPDRSYEQYF. CDR3 coding DNA: TGTGCCAGCAGTTACCCCGACAGGTCCTACGAGCAGTACTTC.

V gene TRBV7-9 combines with J gene TRBJ1-6; 7 bases match TRBD1. This CDR3 comprises 15 residues. CDR1 SEHNR and CDR2 FQNEAQ come from the germline V gene (reference sequence). V shed 5 bases and J 6 bases; nucleotides not matched to a gene: 7. CDR3 nucleotides: TGTGCCAGCAGCCTAGAAGCAGGGGGTAATTCACCCCTCCACTTT. Translating it yields CASSLEAGGNSPLHF.

J is TRBJ1-4 and V is TRBV7-2; D is perhaps TRBD1 (5 bases). The CDR3 runs to 15 residues. Looked up from germline, CDR1 is SGHTA and CDR2 is FQGNSA. Trimming took 6 bases from V and 8 from J, leaving 19 bases between them. In nucleotides, the CDR3 is TGTGCCAGCAGAAAAGCGTCTGGGGGGGACGAAAAACTGTTTTTT. It is translated as CASRKASGGDEKLFF. The full variable domain, with the rest looked up from reference TRBV7-2 and TRBJ1-4, is GAGVSQSPSNKVTEKGKDVELRCDPISGHTALYWYRQSLGQGLEFLIYFQGNSAPDKSGLPSDRFSAERTGGSVSTLTIQRTQQEDSAVYLCASRKASGGDEKLFFGSGTQLSVL.

The genes are TRBV28 and TRBJ2-5; 8 bases are shared with TRBD2. This CDR3 has 16 residues. CDR1 is MDHEN, CDR2 SYDVKM, per germline. V was pared by 6 bases and J by 5 bases, with 14 bases of the junction left unmatched. DNA for the CDR3: TGTGCCAGCAGCCCTCCCTTTAGCGGGGCAAGGGAGACCCAGTACTTC. It is translated as CASSPPFSGARETQYF. The full variable domain, rest sourced from reference TRBV28 and TRBJ2-5, is DVKVTQSSRYLVKRTGEKVFLECVQDMDHENMFWYRQDPGLGLRLIYFSYDVKMKEKGDIPEGYSVSREKKERFSLILESASTNQTSMYLCASSPPFSGARETQYFGPGTRLLVL.

The rearrangement joins TRBV9 to TRBJ2-1, with 7 bases that match TRBD1. Germline values: CDR1 SGDLS, CDR2 YYNGEE. The CDR3 spans 15 residues. Unmatched junction bases numbered 12, after V lost 4 bases and J lost 8 bases. The CDR3 here is CASSLEPQGSHEQFF. CDR3 sequence (DNA): TGTGCCAGCAGCCTCGAACCACAGGGGAGTCATGAGCAGTTCTTC.

The chain uses TRBV3-1 (or the pseudogene TRBV3-2) and TRBJ1-6; possible D gene TRBD1, 6 bases. The V and J ends lost 2 bases and 10 bases respectively, with 18 bases between them. CDR3 length: 16 amino acids. The germline CDR1 and CDR2 sequences are LGHDT and YNNKEL (reference sequence). In DNA form, the CDR3 reads TGTGCCAGCAGCCAACAAGGGGGGGGTAAGCGGTCACCCCTCCACTTT. Translating gives CASSQQGGGKRSPLHF.

J is TRBJ2-6 and V is TRBV4-3; D possibly corresponds to TRBD1 (6 bases). Trimming removed 0 bases from V and 0 bases from J, with 9 bases in between. The CDR3 spans 17 residues. Germline values: CDR1 LGHNA, CDR2 YSLEER. CDR3 protein: CASSQDVDSSGANVLTF. The CDR3 DNA is TGCGCCAGCAGCCAAGATGTGGACAGCTCTGGGGCCAACGTCCTGACTTTC.

The chain combines TRBV7-2 with TRBJ2-7; 8 bases align to TRBD2. With 5 bases clipped from V and 2 bases from J, the junction kept 5 bases outside the gene matches. The CDR3 totals 14 residues. The germline CDR1 and CDR2 sequences are SGHTA and FQGNSA. Written as DNA, the CDR3 is TGTGCCAGCAGCGCCACGGGAGGGCCCTACGAGCAGTACTTC. Translating it yields CASSATGGPYEQYF.

J is TRBJ2-5 and V is TRBV18, with TRBD1 identical over 7 bases. The V and J ends lost 4 bases and 0 bases, in that order; junction bases with no gene match: 2. The V gene's germline CDR1 is KGHSH and CDR2 LQKENI. The CDR3 totals 14 residues. CDR3 DNA sequence: TGTGCCAGCTCACTGGGACAGTACCAAGAGACCCAGTACTTC. This codes for CASSLGQYQETQYF.

The gene calls are TRBV24-1 and TRBJ2-1, with D perhaps matching TRBD2 (5 bases). The CDR3 length is 14 residues. Germline CDR1 KGHDR, CDR2 SFDVKD. V dropped 9 bases and J dropped 1 base, with 12 bases sitting between them. The chain's CDR3 is CATSPGLSYNEQFF. CDR3 in DNA: TGTGCCACCTCCCCCGGACTGTCCTACAATGAGCAGTTCTTC.

The chain joins TRBV18 to TRBJ1-2; D perhaps matches TRBD1 (6 bases). With 4 bases removed from V and 7 bases from J, the gap between germline ends came to 13 bases. Germline CDR1 KGHSH, CDR2 LQKENI. This CDR3 is built from 13 residues. The CDR3 is CASSHIQGAGYTF. CDR3 bases: TGTGCCAGCTCACACATACAGGGCGCTGGCTACACCTTC.

V usage is TRBV28 and J usage is TRBJ2-1; TRBD2 agrees at 8 bases. Per germline, CDR1 MDHEN and CDR2 SYDVKM. V lost 6 bases, J lost 0 bases, and 7 bases stayed unmatched. The CDR3 is 16 residues long. CDR3 sequence: CASRMYSGNSYNEQFF. For the CDR3, the DNA is TGTGCCAGCAGAATGTATAGCGGGAACTCCTACAATGAGCAGTTCTTC.

The CDR3 sequence: CASSLSPGQGATEAFF. As DNA, the CDR3 is TGTGCCAGCAGCTTGTCCCCGGGACAGGGGGCCACTGAAGCTTTCTTT. The V and J genes are TRBV5-4 and TRBJ1-1; 12 nucleotides align to TRBD1. CDR3 length: 16 amino acids. From germline, CDR1 is SGHNT and CDR2 YYREEE (reference sequence). After removal of 1 base from V and 4 bases from J, the junction contained 5 bases not matched to a gene.

With respect to this clone: The same CDR3 also results from other DNA sequences found in this sample. This sequence joins TRBV6-2 or TRBV6-3 and TRBJ1-2, with D unresolved. Per the germline V gene, CDR1 is MNHEY and CDR2 is SVGEGT. The V gene lost 0 bases and the J gene lost 8 bases, with 7 bases spanning the gap. The CDR3 is 12 residues long. CDR3 amino acids: CASSYSEYGYTF. The CDR3 DNA reads as TGTGCCAGCAGTTACTCAGAGTACGGCTACACCTTC.

This sequence joins TRBV6-1 and TRBJ2-3, with D perhaps matching TRBD1 (6 bases). CDR1 MNHNS and CDR2 SASEGT come from the germline V gene. V was trimmed by 2 bases and J by 3 bases, leaving 9 bases between them. The CDR3 is made up of 14 amino acids. DNA for the CDR3: TGTGCCAGCAGTGAAAGAGGGGGAACAGATACGCAGTATTTT. It is translated as CASSERGGTDTQYF.